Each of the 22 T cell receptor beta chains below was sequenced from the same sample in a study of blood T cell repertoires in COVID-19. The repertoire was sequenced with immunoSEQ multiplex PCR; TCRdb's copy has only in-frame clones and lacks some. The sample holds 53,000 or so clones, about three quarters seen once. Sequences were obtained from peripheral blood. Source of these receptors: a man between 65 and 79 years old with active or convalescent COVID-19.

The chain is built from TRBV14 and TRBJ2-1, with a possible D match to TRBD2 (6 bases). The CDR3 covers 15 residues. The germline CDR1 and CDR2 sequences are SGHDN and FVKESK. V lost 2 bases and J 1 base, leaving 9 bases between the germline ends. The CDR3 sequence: CASSQLLASYNEQFF. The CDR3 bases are TGTGCCAGCAGCCAACTACTAGCTTCCTACAATGAGCAGTTCTTC.

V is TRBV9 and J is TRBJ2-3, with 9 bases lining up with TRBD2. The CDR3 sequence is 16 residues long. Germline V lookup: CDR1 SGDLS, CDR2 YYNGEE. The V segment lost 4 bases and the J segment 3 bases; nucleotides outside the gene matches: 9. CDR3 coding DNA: TGTGCCAGCAGCCCAACAGCGGGGGGCTTAACAGATACGCAGTATTTT. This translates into CASSPTAGGLTDTQYF.

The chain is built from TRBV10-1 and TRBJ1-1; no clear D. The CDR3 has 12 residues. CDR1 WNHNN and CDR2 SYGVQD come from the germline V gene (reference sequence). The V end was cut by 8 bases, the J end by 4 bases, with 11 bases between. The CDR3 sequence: CASRRKSTEAFF. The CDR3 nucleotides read TGCGCCAGCCGGAGAAAGTCCACTGAAGCTTTCTTT.

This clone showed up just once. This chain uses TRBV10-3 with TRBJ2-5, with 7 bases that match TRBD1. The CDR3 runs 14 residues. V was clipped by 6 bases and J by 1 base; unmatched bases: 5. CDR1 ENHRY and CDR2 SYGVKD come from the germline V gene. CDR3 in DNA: TGTGCCATCAGCCCAGGGACAGCCCAAGAGACCCAGTACTTC. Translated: CAISPGTAQETQYF.

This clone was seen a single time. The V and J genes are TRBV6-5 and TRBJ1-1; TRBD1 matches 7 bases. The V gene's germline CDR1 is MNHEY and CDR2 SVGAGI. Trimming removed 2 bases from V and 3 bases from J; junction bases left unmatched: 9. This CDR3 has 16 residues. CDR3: CASSYGQVWRYTEAFF. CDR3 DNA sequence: TGTGCCAGCAGTTACGGACAGGTCTGGAGGTACACTGAAGCTTTCTTT.

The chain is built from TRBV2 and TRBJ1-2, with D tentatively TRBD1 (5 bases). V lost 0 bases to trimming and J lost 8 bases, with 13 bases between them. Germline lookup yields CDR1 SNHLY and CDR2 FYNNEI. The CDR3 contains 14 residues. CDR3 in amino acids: CASSEARGVGGYTF. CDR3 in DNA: TGTGCCAGCAGTGAAGCGCGGGGCGTCGGAGGCTACACCTTC. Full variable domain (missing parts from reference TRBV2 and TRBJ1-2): EPEVTQTPSHQVTQMGQEVILRCVPISNHLYFYWYRQILGQKVEFLVSFYNNEISEKSEIFDDQFSVERPDGSNFTLKIRSTKLEDSAMYFCASSEARGVGGYTFGSGTRLTVV.

The CDR3 sequence: CASSSSSNQPQHF. As DNA, the CDR3 is TGTGCCAGCAGCTCTAGTAGTAATCAGCCCCAGCATTTT. The chain carries TRBV7-2 and TRBJ1-5; D ambiguous. V was clipped by 4 bases and J by 4 bases, with 8 bases between them. The CDR3 consists of 13 residues. The germline CDR1 and CDR2 sequences are SGHTA and FQGNSA.

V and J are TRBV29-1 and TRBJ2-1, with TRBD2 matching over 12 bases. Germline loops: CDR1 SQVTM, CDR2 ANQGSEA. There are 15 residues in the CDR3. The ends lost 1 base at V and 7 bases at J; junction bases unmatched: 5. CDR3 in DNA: TGCAGCGTTGAAGTGGCTAGCGGGAGGGTAAATGAGCAGTTCTTC. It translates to CSVEVASGRVNEQFF.

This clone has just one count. CDR3 coding DNA: TGCGCCAGCAGCTTCGGGGATTCGGGTAACTATGGCTACACCTTC. It translates to CASSFGDSGNYGYTF. This rearrangement joins TRBV5-1 to TRBJ1-2; D remains unclear. Germline V gives CDR1 SGHRS, CDR2 YFSETQ. The V end lost 2 bases, the J end lost 1 base, and 12 bases lay between the germline ends. This CDR3 comprises 15 residues.

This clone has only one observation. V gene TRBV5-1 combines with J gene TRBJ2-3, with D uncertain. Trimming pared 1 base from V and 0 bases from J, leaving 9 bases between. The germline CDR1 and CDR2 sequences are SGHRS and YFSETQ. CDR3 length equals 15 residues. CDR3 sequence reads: CASSLSTASTDTQYF. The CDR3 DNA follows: TGCGCCAGCAGCTTGTCTACAGCTAGCACAGATACGCAGTATTTT.

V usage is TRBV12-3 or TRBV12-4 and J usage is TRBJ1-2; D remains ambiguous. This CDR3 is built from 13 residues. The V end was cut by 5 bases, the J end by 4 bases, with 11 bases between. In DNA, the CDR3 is TGTGCCAGCAGTCCCACAGAAGTCTATGGCTACACCTTC. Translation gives CASSPTEVYGYTF.

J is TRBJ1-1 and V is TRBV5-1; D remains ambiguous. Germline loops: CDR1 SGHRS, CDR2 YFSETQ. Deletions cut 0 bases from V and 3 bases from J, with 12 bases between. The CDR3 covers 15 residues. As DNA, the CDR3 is TGCGCCAGCAGCTTGGACTGGTTTCAGGACACTGAAGCTTTCTTT. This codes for CASSLDWFQDTEAFF. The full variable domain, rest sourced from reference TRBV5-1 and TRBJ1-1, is KAGVTQTPRYLIKTRGQQVTLSCSPISGHRSVSWYQQTPGQGLQFLFEYFSETQRNKGNFPGRFSGRQFSNSRSEMNVSTLELGDSALYLCASSLDWFQDTEAFFGQGTRLTVV.

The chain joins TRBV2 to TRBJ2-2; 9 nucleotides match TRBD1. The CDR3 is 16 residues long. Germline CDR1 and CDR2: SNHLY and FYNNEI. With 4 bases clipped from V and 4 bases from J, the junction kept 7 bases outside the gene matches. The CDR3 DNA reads TGTGCCAGCAGTGGTGGGGACAGGGTCTCCACCGGGGAGCTGTTTTTT. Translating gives CASSGGDRVSTGELFF.

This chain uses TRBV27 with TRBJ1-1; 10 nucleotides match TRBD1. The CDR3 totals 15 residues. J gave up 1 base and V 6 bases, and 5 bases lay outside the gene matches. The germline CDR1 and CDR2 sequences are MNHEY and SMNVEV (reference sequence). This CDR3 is CASRRQGARNTEAFF. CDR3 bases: TGTGCCAGCAGACGACAGGGGGCGCGGAACACTGAAGCTTTCTTT.

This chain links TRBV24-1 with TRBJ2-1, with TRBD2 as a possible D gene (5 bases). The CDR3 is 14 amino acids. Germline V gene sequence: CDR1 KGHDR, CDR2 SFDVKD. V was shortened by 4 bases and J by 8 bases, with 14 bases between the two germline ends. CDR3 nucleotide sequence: TGTGCCACCAGTGACCAACGACACGGGGATGAGCAGTTCTTC. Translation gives CATSDQRHGDEQFF.

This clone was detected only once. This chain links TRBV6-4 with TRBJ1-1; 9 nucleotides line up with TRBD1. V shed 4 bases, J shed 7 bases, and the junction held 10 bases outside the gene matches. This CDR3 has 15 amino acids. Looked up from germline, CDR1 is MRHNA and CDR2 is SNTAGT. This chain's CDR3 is CASSVEFGTGIEAFF. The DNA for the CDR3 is TGTGCCAGCAGTGTCGAATTCGGGACAGGGATTGAAGCTTTCTTT.

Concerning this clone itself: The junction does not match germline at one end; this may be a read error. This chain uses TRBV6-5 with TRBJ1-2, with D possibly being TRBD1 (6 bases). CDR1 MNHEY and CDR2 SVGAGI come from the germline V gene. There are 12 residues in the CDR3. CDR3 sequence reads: CACSSGGDGYTF. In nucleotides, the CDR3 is TGTGCCTGCAGTTCTGGGGGCGATGGCTACACCTTC.

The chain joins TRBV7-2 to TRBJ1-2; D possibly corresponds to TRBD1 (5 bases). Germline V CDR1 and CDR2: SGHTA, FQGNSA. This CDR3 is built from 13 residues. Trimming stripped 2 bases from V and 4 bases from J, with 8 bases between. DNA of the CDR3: TGTGCCAGCAGCTTATCGGGGGTCTATGGCTACACCTTC. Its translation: CASSLSGVYGYTF.

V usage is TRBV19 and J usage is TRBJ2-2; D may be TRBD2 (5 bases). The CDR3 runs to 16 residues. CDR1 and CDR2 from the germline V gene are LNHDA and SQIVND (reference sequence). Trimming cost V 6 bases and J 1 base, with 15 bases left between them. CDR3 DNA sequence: TGTGCCAGTAGAACCTCCCGGGGTGGGAACACCGGGGAGCTGTTTTTT. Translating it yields CASRTSRGGNTGELFF.

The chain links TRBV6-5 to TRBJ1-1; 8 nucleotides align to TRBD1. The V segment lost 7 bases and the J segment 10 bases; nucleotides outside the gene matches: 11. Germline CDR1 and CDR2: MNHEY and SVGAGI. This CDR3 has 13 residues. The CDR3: CASNEGQGGLAFF. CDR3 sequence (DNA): TGTGCCAGCAACGAAGGACAGGGCGGATTAGCTTTCTTT.

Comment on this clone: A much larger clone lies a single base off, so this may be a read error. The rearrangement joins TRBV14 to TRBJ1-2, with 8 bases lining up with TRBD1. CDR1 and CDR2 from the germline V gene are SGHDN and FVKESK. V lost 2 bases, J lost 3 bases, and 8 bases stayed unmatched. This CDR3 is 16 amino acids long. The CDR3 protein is CASSQLGGQEYYGYTF. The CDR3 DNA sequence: TGTGCCAGCAGCCAACTGGGGGGACAGGAATACTATGGCTACACCTTC.

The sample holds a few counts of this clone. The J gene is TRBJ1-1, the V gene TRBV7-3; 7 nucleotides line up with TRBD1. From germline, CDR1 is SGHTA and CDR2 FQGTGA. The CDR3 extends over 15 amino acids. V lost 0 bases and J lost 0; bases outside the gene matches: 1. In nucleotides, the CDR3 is TGTGCCAGCAGCTTAACGGGACAGATGAACACTGAAGCTTTCTTT. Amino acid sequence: CASSLTGQMNTEAFF. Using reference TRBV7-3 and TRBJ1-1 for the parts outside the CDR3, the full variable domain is GAGVSQTPSNKVTEKGKYVELRCDPISGHTALYWYRQSLGQGPEFLIYFQGTGAADDSGLPNDRFFAVRPEGSVSTLKIQRTERGDSAVYLCASSLTGQMNTEAFFGQGTRLTVV.